This TCR beta chain was captured in a study of blood T cells in healthy people across ages. The germline V gene encodes CDR1 LNHNV and CDR2 YYDKDF (reference sequence). The trim removed 5 bases at V and 7 bases at J, leaving 15 bases unmatched. This CDR3 is 17 amino acids long. A second PCR, run for about 7 to 11 cycles, used a sample-barcoded 5' primer plus a J-beta primer mix. Every molecule of cDNA carried a tag from a template-switch adaptor with 12 random nucleotides. Via MiXCR, TCRdb re-called the 5' RACE reads, giving one row per CDR3 protein. The repertoire has 800,000 or so distinct CDR3 sequences, about 46% of them found once; the top ten carry about a sixth. Study observations and caveats: TCR beta diversity was tightly associated with the proportion of naive T cells. Naive and antigen-experienced cells were not separated, limiting conclusive comparison.

Points on this clonotype: Its antigen is undetermined. It may be a read error: a sequence one base away is much more abundant.

This TCR derives from a man older than 75 in good health. The rearrangement links TRBV15 to TRBJ2-7; TRBD1 matches 12 bases. Sample: blood. Here the CDR3 DNA reads TGTGCCACCAGCGGGACAGGGGGCACTAAACGTTACAATGAGCAGTACTTC. Amino acid sequence: CATSGTGGTKRYNEQYF.